Below, 26 T cell receptor beta chains from the same sample are listed, as sequenced in a study of early T cells in non-severe SARS-CoV-2 infection. TCRdb reprocessed the 5' RACE reads with MiXCR, giving one entry per CDR3 protein. The data hold more than 85,000 distinct CDR3 sequences, with around 12% observed a single time. Sample: whole blood, taken at baseline. These receptors came from an adult who was a healthcare worker with PCR-confirmed SARS-CoV-2 infection or an uninfected control (not recorded which).

This chain connects TRBV7-9 to TRBJ2-5; no firm D call. The CDR3 sequence is 14 residues long. Germline V CDR1 and CDR2: SEHNR, FQNEAQ (reference sequence). The V end lost 5 bases, the J end lost 1 base, and 11 bases lay between the germline ends. DNA for the CDR3: TGTGCCAGCAGCCGGCCACAGATCCAAGAGACCCAGTACTTC. Translation gives CASSRPQIQETQYF.

This chain joins TRBV24-1 and TRBJ2-3; the D gene is possibly TRBD2 (6 bases). Per the germline V gene, CDR1 is KGHDR and CDR2 is SFDVKD. Between the trimmed V and J ends, which lost 6 bases and 3 bases, there was a span of 9 bases. This CDR3 has 13 residues. In DNA, the CDR3 is TGTGCCACCAGTCTCGGGGGAACAGATACGCAGTATTTT. Translated, it gives CATSLGGTDTQYF.

The table lists this clonotype with many counts. The genes are TRBV27 and TRBJ1-1; unclear D gene. Between the trimmed V and J ends, which lost 2 bases and 0 bases, there was a span of 7 bases. The length of the CDR3 is 14 residues. Germline-derived CDR1 and CDR2 are MNHEY and SMNVEV (reference sequence). CDR3 DNA: TGTGCCAGCAGTTTAATGGGGATGAACACTGAAGCTTTCTTT. It encodes CASSLMGMNTEAFF.

There are many counts of this clonotype. This chain uses TRBV7-9 with TRBJ2-5; a possible D gene is TRBD2 (5 bases). Trimming pared 7 bases from V and 4 bases from J, leaving 13 bases between. Germline V gives CDR1 SEHNR, CDR2 FQNEAQ (reference sequence). The CDR3 spans 13 residues. CDR3 in DNA: TGTGCCAGCACCCGGGGAGTCGGAGAGACCCAGTACTTC. Translation gives CASTRGVGETQYF.

The chain carries TRBV29-1 and TRBJ1-1; 8 nucleotides line up with TRBD1. Germline V lookup: CDR1 SQVTM, CDR2 ANQGSEA. With V trimmed by 8 bases and J by 4 bases, 9 bases remained unmatched. The CDR3 is made up of 13 amino acids. The CDR3 bases are TGCAGCTTATGGACAGGGCGGGGCACTGAAGCTTTCTTT. It is translated as CSLWTGRGTEAFF.

Only a few counts were recorded for this clonotype. The chain carries TRBV28 and TRBJ2-7; tentatively, D is TRBD2 (7 bases). From germline, CDR1 is MDHEN and CDR2 SYDVKM. V was pared by 7 bases and J by 5 bases, with 18 bases between. The CDR3 has 14 amino acids. This CDR3 is CASTLGGAIDEQYF. CDR3 sequence (DNA): TGTGCCAGCACCCTGGGGGGGGCTATCGACGAGCAGTACTTC.

The V call is TRBV12-5, the J call TRBJ1-2, with TRBD1 identical over 7 bases. The CDR3 is 14 amino acids. CDR1 and CDR2 (germline): LGHNT, FRNRAP. V dropped 5 bases and J dropped 5; count of bases not matched to a gene: 8. The CDR3 loop is CASGQGQAIYGYTF. CDR3 in DNA: TGTGCTAGTGGTCAAGGACAGGCCATTTATGGCTACACCTTC.

The J gene is TRBJ1-5, the V gene TRBV7-9; 8 bases fit TRBD1. The CDR3 has 16 amino acids. The V and J ends lost 1 base and 0 bases, in that order; junction bases with no gene match: 2. Germline CDR1 is SEHNR and CDR2 is FQNEAQ (reference sequence). CDR3 coding DNA: TGTGCCAGCAGCTTAGGGACAGGGCCTAGCAATCAGCCCCAGCATTTT. It specifies CASSLGTGPSNQPQHF.

This clonotype showed up just a few times. V gene TRBV20-1 combines with J gene TRBJ2-3; D is perhaps TRBD1 or TRBD2 (6 bases each). The CDR3 loop spans 16 amino acids. CDR1 is DFQATT and CDR2 is SNEGSKA in the germline V gene (reference sequence). Trimming removed 4 bases from V and 0 bases from J, with 17 bases in between. In DNA form, the CDR3 reads TGCAGTGCTACCCCGGCGGGACAAGGGAGCACAGATACGCAGTATTTT. Translation gives CSATPAGQGSTDTQYF.

V gene TRBV30 combines with J gene TRBJ2-7; D is ambiguous. Between the trimmed V and J ends, which lost 3 bases and 2 bases, there was a span of 11 bases. The CDR3 is 13 residues long. Per the germline V gene, CDR1 is GTSNPN and CDR2 is SVGIG (reference sequence). CDR3: CAWRASYPYEQYF. CDR3 bases: TGTGCCTGGAGGGCTTCTTACCCCTACGAGCAGTACTTC.

V is TRBV7-8 and J is TRBJ2-7; 7 bases align to TRBD1. J lost 2 bases, V lost 5 bases, and 12 bases had no gene match. Germline V gene lookup returns CDR1 SGHVS and CDR2 FQNEAQ. The CDR3 totals 16 residues. The DNA for the CDR3 is TGTGCCAGCAGCCGCCTGCAGGGGGAAAACACCTACGAGCAGTACTTC. Its protein is CASSRLQGENTYEQYF.

This clonotype was seen a few times. The rearrangement uses TRBV6-1 and TRBJ1-1, with D possibly TRBD1 on 5 matching bases. The germline V and J ends were trimmed by 2 bases and 1 base, with 8 bases remaining between them. The length of the CDR3 is 14 residues. CDR1 is MNHNS, CDR2 SASEGT, per germline. The DNA for the CDR3 is TGTGCCAGCAGTGAAATAGGGACGAACACTGAAGCTTTCTTT. Residues: CASSEIGTNTEAFF.

The chain couples TRBV5-4 to TRBJ1-2; 7 bases line up with TRBD1. Losses at the gene ends were 3 bases for V and 1 base for J; bases not matched to a gene: 6. Germline-derived CDR1 and CDR2 are SGHNT and YYREEE (reference sequence). This CDR3 region has 15 residues. As DNA, the CDR3 is TGTGCCAGCAGCTCCGGTGGGGACAGTAACTATGGCTACACCTTC. This gives the protein CASSSGGDSNYGYTF. Using reference TRBV5-4 and TRBJ1-2 for the parts outside the CDR3, the full variable domain is ETGVTQSPTHLIKTRGQQVTLRCSSQSGHNTVSWYQQALGQGPQFIFQYYREEENGRGNFPPRFSGLQFPNYSSELNVNALELDDSALYLCASSSGGDSNYGYTFGSGTRLTVV.

This clonotype has more than one count but fewer than ten. The chain couples TRBV18 to TRBJ2-1; TRBD1 is a possible D gene (6 bases). The CDR3 is 14 amino acids. CDR1 is KGHSH and CDR2 is LQKENI in the germline V gene. V was shortened by 2 bases and J by 8 bases, with 13 bases between the two germline ends. The chain's CDR3 is CASSPMGARDEQFF. In DNA, the CDR3 is TGTGCCAGCTCACCAATGGGGGCGAGGGATGAGCAGTTCTTC.

A few counts support this clonotype. V and J are TRBV24-1 and TRBJ1-2; no reliable D call. This CDR3 comprises 11 residues. V lost 4 bases to trimming and J lost 6 bases, with 5 bases between them. Germline CDR1 KGHDR, CDR2 SFDVKD. The CDR3 nucleotides are TGTGCCACCAGTGAGGGGAATGGCTACACCTTC. Protein sequence: CATSEGNGYTF.

This clonotype was detected only a few times. The chain couples TRBV3-1 to TRBJ2-7; D tentatively reads TRBD1 or TRBD2 (5 bases each). Germline CDR1 LGHDT, CDR2 YNNKEL (reference sequence). CDR3 size: 14 residues. The V gene lost 2 bases and the J gene lost 3 bases, with 11 bases spanning the gap. The CDR3 here is CASSQPGRYYEQYF. As DNA, the CDR3 is TGTGCCAGCAGCCAACCGGGACGGTACTACGAGCAGTACTTC.

This clonotype was counted many times. The chain has TRBV7-9 and TRBJ2-7; tentative D call: TRBD1 (6 bases). The CDR3 covers 16 residues. V lost 5 bases to trimming and J lost 0 bases, with 17 bases between them. Germline CDR1 SEHNR, CDR2 FQNEAQ (reference sequence). The CDR3 reads CASSPPGQGISYEQYF. CDR3 DNA: TGTGCCAGCAGCCCGCCGGGGCAGGGGATCTCCTACGAGCAGTACTTC.

The chain has TRBV5-1 and TRBJ1-2, with TRBD1 as a possible D gene (6 bases). Looked up from germline, CDR1 is SGHRS and CDR2 is YFSETQ. This CDR3 has 15 amino acids. Trimming removed 0 bases at V and 3 bases at J, with 12 bases between. The chain's CDR3 is CASSLEPGDDYGYTF. The CDR3 DNA reads as TGCGCCAGCAGCTTGGAACCAGGGGATGACTATGGCTACACCTTC.

CDR3 amino acids: CASSYTTEPEAFF. CDR3 bases: TGTGCCAGCAGTTACACGACAGAACCTGAAGCTTTCTTT. The V call is TRBV6-6, the J call TRBJ1-1; D possibly corresponds to TRBD1 (5 bases). Looked up from germline, CDR1 is MNHNY and CDR2 is SVGAGI (reference sequence). V lost 2 bases to trimming and J lost 6 bases, with 10 bases between them. The CDR3 is 13 residues long.

This clonotype was detected ten times or more. The rearrangement uses TRBV20-1 and TRBJ1-3, with D hard to call. Germline lookup yields CDR1 DFQATT and CDR2 SNEGSKA (reference sequence). V lost 6 bases and J lost 0, with 15 bases in between. CDR3 length: 15 amino acids. The CDR3 nucleotides read TGCAGTGCAGCCCCCACAGAAAGCTCTGGAAACACCATATATTTT. Amino acid sequence: CSAAPTESSGNTIYF.

This clonotype was recorded many times. V and J are TRBV20-1 and TRBJ1-1, with a tentative D call TRBD1 (5 bases). The germline V and J ends were trimmed by 1 base and 7 bases, with 13 bases remaining between them. Germline assignment: CDR1 DFQATT and CDR2 SNEGSKA (reference sequence). This CDR3 contains 13 residues. The CDR3 DNA reads as TGCAGTGCTAGAGTCAGGGAGCGGGTTGAAGCTTTCTTT. Translation: CSARVRERVEAFF.

The gene calls are TRBV5-5 and TRBJ2-3; D unclear. V was shortened by 4 bases and J by 0 bases, with 15 bases between the two germline ends. Germline lookup yields CDR1 SGHKS and CDR2 YYEKEE (reference sequence). The CDR3 is made up of 16 amino acids. The CDR3 nucleotides are TGTGCCAGCAGCCAAGACTCCCGTGCTAGCACAGATACGCAGTATTTT. Protein: CASSQDSRASTDTQYF. Combining the CDR3 with reference TRBV5-5 and TRBJ2-3 gives the whole variable domain DAGVTQSPTHLIKTRGQQVTLRCSPISGHKSVSWYQQVLGQGPQFIFQYYEKEERGRGNFPDRFSARQFPNYSSELNVNALLLGDSALYLCASSQDSRASTDTQYFGPGTRLTVL.

In this sample, this clonotype turned up many times. V and J are TRBV3-1 and TRBJ2-2, with a possible D match to TRBD1 (5 bases). The germline V and J ends were trimmed by 3 bases and 8 bases, with 10 bases remaining between them. This CDR3 has 13 amino acids. CDR1 is LGHDT and CDR2 is YNNKEL in the germline V gene (reference sequence). CDR3 sequence (DNA): TGTGCCAGCAGCCATCACAGGCTAGGGGAGCTGTTTTTT. Its protein product is CASSHHRLGELFF.

The chain combines TRBV5-1 with TRBJ1-4; D possibly corresponds to TRBD1 (5 bases). Deletions cut 0 bases from V and 5 bases from J, with 14 bases between. Germline CDR1 reads SGHRS; CDR2 reads YFSETQ. There are 16 residues in the CDR3. Written as DNA, the CDR3 is TGCGCCAGCAGCTTGGGTCGAGGGGTCTTAAATGAAAAACTGTTTTTT. This encodes CASSLGRGVLNEKLFF. Filled out from reference TRBV5-1 and TRBJ1-4, the complete variable domain reads KAGVTQTPRYLIKTRGQQVTLSCSPISGHRSVSWYQQTPGQGLQFLFEYFSETQRNKGNFPGRFSGRQFSNSRSEMNVSTLELGDSALYLCASSLGRGVLNEKLFFGSGTQLSVL.

The chain combines TRBV12-3 or TRBV12-4 with TRBJ1-5; weak D call: TRBD1 (5 bases). The CDR3 consists of 14 residues. V was clipped by 4 bases and J by 7 bases, with 14 bases between them. CDR3 DNA: TGTGCCAGCAGTTCCCGATGGGGGGACCAGCCCCAGCATTTT. Amino acid sequence: CASSSRWGDQPQHF.

This clonotype was counted only a few times. The chain recombines TRBV6-6 with TRBJ2-3; unclear D gene. Trimming shortened V by 7 bases and J by 0 bases, and 17 bases separated the two germline ends. CDR3 length: 16 residues. From germline, CDR1 is MNHNY and CDR2 SVGAGI (reference sequence). CDR3 in amino acids: CASTPTRKGSTDTQYF. CDR3 bases: TGTGCCAGCACCCCCACGCGGAAAGGAAGCACAGATACGCAGTATTTT.